These 28 T cell receptor beta chains share one sample of origin, sequenced in a study of control samples from healthy donors and cancer patients. This table comes from immunoSEQ multiplex PCR, and its TCRdb copy is limited to in-frame clones, with some not included. The profile shows roughly 100,000 clones, around nine tenths of them singletons. Sequenced material: PBMCs. Every receptor here comes from a man in his fifties or sixties with lung cancer.

This chain joins TRBV6-5 and TRBJ2-3; D is unresolved. This CDR3 has 15 amino acids. The V gene's germline CDR1 is MNHEY and CDR2 SVGAGI. V was pared by 3 bases and J by 2 bases, with 12 bases between. For the CDR3, the DNA is TGTGCCAGCAGTTATCGTGGCGGATACACAGATACGCAGTATTTT. Protein sequence: CASSYRGGYTDTQYF.

The chain combines TRBV24-1 with TRBJ1-2; D might be TRBD1 (6 bases). V dropped 3 bases and J dropped 7 bases, with 20 bases sitting between them. There are 16 residues in the CDR3. The germline CDR1 and CDR2 sequences are KGHDR and SFDVKD. The CDR3 DNA sequence: TGTGCCACCAGTGATGGGGACCGGCAGGGGATAAGTGGCTACACCTTC. Translated, it gives CATSDGDRQGISGYTF.

This chain links TRBV4-1 with TRBJ1-5; D not certain. CDR1 MGHRA and CDR2 YSYEKL come from the germline V gene. The CDR3 consists of 13 residues. V gave up 4 bases and J gave up 5 bases, with 9 bases separating them. This CDR3 reads CASSRERDQPQHF. CDR3 DNA sequence: TGCGCCAGCAGCCGGGAGAGGGATCAGCCCCAGCATTTT.

This chain connects TRBV7-2 to TRBJ1-5, with TRBD1 matching 7 bases. Per germline, CDR1 SGHTA and CDR2 FQGNSA. The CDR3 is 14 residues long. The V and J ends lost 5 bases and 5 bases, in that order; junction bases with no gene match: 6. CDR3 region: CASSQGQLYQPQHF. The CDR3 coding sequence is TGTGCCAGCAGCCAGGGACAGCTGTATCAGCCCCAGCATTTT.

The gene calls are TRBV5-1 and TRBJ2-4; D call uncertain. CDR1 is SGHRS, CDR2 YFSETQ, per germline. The CDR3 has 12 residues. V was pared by 5 bases and J by 0 bases, with 3 bases between. For the CDR3, the DNA is TGCGCCAGCAGGCCAGCCAAAAACATTCAGTACTTC. It encodes CASRPAKNIQYF.

CDR3: CASRTGLDTEAFF. In nucleotides, the CDR3 is TGTGCCAGCCGGACAGGGTTGGACACTGAAGCTTTCTTT. The V gene is TRBV25-1, the J gene TRBJ1-1, with 8 bases identical to TRBD1. There are 13 residues in the CDR3. Germline lookup yields CDR1 MGHDK and CDR2 SYGVNS. V shed 8 bases, J shed 3 bases, and the junction held 5 bases outside the gene matches.

The chain combines TRBV25-1 with TRBJ2-3; D might be TRBD1 (5 bases). Germline V CDR1 and CDR2: MGHDK, SYGVNS. V was shortened by 0 bases and J by 2 bases, with 9 bases between the two germline ends. This CDR3 is 15 amino acids long. This chain's CDR3 is CASSEYTGNTDTQYF. As DNA, the CDR3 is TGTGCCAGCAGTGAATATACAGGCAACACAGATACGCAGTATTTT.

This chain links TRBV10-2 with TRBJ2-2, with 8 bases aligning to TRBD1. The CDR3 runs 13 residues. V lost 6 bases and J lost 6; bases outside the gene matches: 3. In germline, CDR1 is WSHSY, CDR2 SAAADI. CDR3 DNA: TGCGCCAGCAGATCGACAGGGGCCGGGGAGCTGTTTTTT. As protein: CASRSTGAGELFF.

This rearrangement joins TRBV6-5 to TRBJ1-1; D is undetermined. Germline loops: CDR1 MNHEY, CDR2 SVGAGI. The CDR3 covers 14 residues. V shed 4 bases and J shed 1 base, with 10 bases lying between them. DNA of the CDR3: TGTGCCAGCAGTTCGTATCCAGGGAACACTGAAGCTTTCTTT. It yields the protein CASSSYPGNTEAFF.

This rearrangement joins TRBV18 to TRBJ1-6; D not certain. This CDR3 is built from 19 residues. The germline V gene encodes CDR1 KGHSH and CDR2 LQKENI. V lost 2 bases to trimming and J lost 2 bases, with 19 bases between them. The CDR3 DNA is TGTGCCAGCTCACCAACGGAGTTCACGAGGAGAACCTATAATTCACCCCTCCACTTT. Protein sequence: CASSPTEFTRRTYNSPLHF.

The chain links TRBV7-2 to TRBJ2-1; 8 bases map to TRBD1. CDR3 size: 15 residues. CDR1 is SGHTA and CDR2 is FQGNSA in the germline V gene. Trimming cost V 3 bases and J 6 bases; bases outside gene matches: 7. This CDR3 is CASSFGDRGGNEQFF. The CDR3 bases are TGTGCCAGCAGCTTTGGAGACAGGGGAGGCAATGAGCAGTTCTTC.

The rearrangement uses TRBV21-1 and TRBJ2-7; the DNA was not compared with TRBD2, the D call given in the table. TRBV21-1 is given as a pseudogene. The CDR3 has 11 amino acids. This CDR3 reads CATQKLGEQYV. CDR3 DNA sequence: TGTGCCACCCAAAAGCTCGGGGAGCAGTACGTC.

The count of this clone is one. The chain's CDR3 is CATSEPRTGRGTDTQYF. The CDR3 DNA reads as TGTGCCACCAGTGAGCCCCGGACTGGTCGGGGCACAGATACGCAGTATTTT. The chain carries TRBV24-1 and TRBJ2-3; possible D gene TRBD2, 5 bases. V lost 4 bases, J lost 1 base, and 17 bases lay in between. This CDR3 contains 17 residues. CDR1 is KGHDR and CDR2 is SFDVKD in the germline V gene.

The chain joins TRBV21-1 to TRBJ2-5. TRBV21-1 counts as a pseudogene. This CDR3 has 16 residues. CDR3 sequence reads: CASSKALRGTGETQYF. The CDR3 DNA sequence: TGTGCCAGCAGCAAAGCTCTCCGGGGCACTGGGGAGACCCAGTACTTC.

The genes are TRBV9 and TRBJ1-1; the D gene is possibly TRBD1 (5 bases). CDR1 is SGDLS, CDR2 YYNGEE, per germline. CDR3 length: 14 residues. Trimming removed 8 bases at V and 0 bases at J, with 14 bases between. The CDR3 loop reads CASSTGGMNTEAFF. The DNA for the CDR3 is TGTGCCAGTTCAACGGGGGGGATGAACACTGAAGCTTTCTTT.

The chain couples TRBV9 to TRBJ1-1; no clear D. The CDR3 consists of 14 residues. Trimming removed 0 bases at V and 4 bases at J, with 10 bases between. Germline V gene data show CDR1 as SGDLS and CDR2 as YYNGEE. The CDR3 DNA is TGTGCCAGCAGCGTAGGTGAGGTGCGCACTGAAGCTTTCTTT. Residues: CASSVGEVRTEAFF.

The V and J genes are TRBV5-4 and TRBJ2-7; D uncertain. Trimming stripped 5 bases from V and 0 bases from J, with 12 bases between. Germline V gene lookup returns CDR1 SGHNT and CDR2 YYREEE (reference sequence). The CDR3 has 14 amino acids. CDR3 DNA sequence: TGTGCCAGCAGTACCGGGCCAGCCTCCTACGAGCAGTACTTC. This translates into CASSTGPASYEQYF.

This clone occurred many times. V and J are TRBV30 and TRBJ1-6, with TRBD1 identical over 9 bases. V was pared by 0 bases and J by 7 bases, with 4 bases of the junction left unmatched. The V gene's germline CDR1 is GTSNPN and CDR2 SVGIG (reference sequence). The CDR3 contains 15 residues. The CDR3 protein is CAWSVKQGANSPLHF. The CDR3, as DNA: TGTGCCTGGAGTGTAAAACAGGGGGCGAATTCACCCCTCCACTTT.

The V and J genes are TRBV9 and TRBJ1-4, with unresolved D. This CDR3 is 16 amino acids long. Germline V gives CDR1 SGDLS, CDR2 YYNGEE. Trimming shortened V by 1 base and J by 4 bases, and 14 bases separated the two germline ends. The CDR3 region has the DNA TGTGCCAGCAGCGTATCGTCCGGACGGGGTAATGAAAAACTGTTTTTT. This gives the protein CASSVSSGRGNEKLFF.

This chain connects TRBV11-3 to TRBJ2-2; possibly TRBD2 for D (7 bases). Trimming took 10 bases from V and 6 from J, leaving 12 bases between them. CDR1 and CDR2 (germline): SGHNT, YENEEA. CDR3 length: 12 residues. The CDR3 sequence: CATGGGAGELFF. In DNA, the CDR3 is TGTGCCACAGGCGGGGGCGCCGGGGAGCTGTTTTTT.

This chain joins TRBV10-2 and TRBJ2-5, with D tentatively TRBD2 (6 bases). V was clipped by 7 bases and J by 3 bases, with 15 bases between them. The CDR3 runs 14 residues. Germline lookup yields CDR1 WSHSY and CDR2 SAAADI. The DNA for the CDR3 is TGCGCCAGCAATTTCGGGGGTAGCGAAGAGACCCAGTACTTC. This codes for CASNFGGSEETQYF.

This chain links TRBV5-1 with TRBJ2-3, with 8 bases that match TRBD1. J was trimmed by 5 bases and V by 6 bases; bases with no gene match: 11. This CDR3 is built from 15 residues. The V gene's germline CDR1 is SGHRS and CDR2 YFSETQ. In nucleotides, the CDR3 is TGCGCCAGCACCCAATCGACAGGGGAGGAAGATACGCAGTATTTT. The encoded protein is CASTQSTGEEDTQYF.

The CDR3 nucleotides are TGTGCCAGCAGTGAAGCGCGGGCGGCTAAACTGTTTTTT. This translates into CASSEARAAKLFF. The gene calls are TRBV2 and TRBJ1-4; D is uncertain. Between the trimmed V and J ends, which lost 0 bases and 11 bases, there was a span of 10 bases. Germline CDR1 reads SNHLY; CDR2 reads FYNNEI. This CDR3 region has 13 residues.

This clone has just one count. The chain uses TRBV5-1 and TRBJ2-3, with a possible D match to TRBD1 (7 bases). CDR1 SGHRS and CDR2 YFSETQ come from the germline V gene. Between the trimmed V and J ends, which lost 0 bases and 1 base, there was a span of 18 bases. CDR3 size: 18 residues. CDR3 sequence reads: CASSLAGQPRGGTDTQYF. CDR3 in DNA: TGCGCCAGCAGCTTGGCGGGACAGCCTAGGGGGGGCACAGATACGCAGTATTTT.

The genes are TRBV7-9 and TRBJ1-5; a possible D gene is TRBD1 (5 bases). V shed 5 bases and J shed 6 bases, with 20 bases lying between them. CDR1 SEHNR and CDR2 FQNEAQ come from the germline V gene (reference sequence). The CDR3 has 16 residues. DNA of the CDR3: TGTGCCAGCAGCCCGCCCGGACCTAGGGGCGGTCAGCCCCAGCATTTT. This encodes CASSPPGPRGGQPQHF.

V and J are TRBV5-1 and TRBJ2-3; D is perhaps TRBD2 (6 bases). V was cut by 3 bases and J by 2 bases, with 19 bases left in between. In germline, CDR1 is SGHRS, CDR2 YFSETQ. The CDR3 is made up of 17 amino acids. CDR3 sequence: CASSYNSGESPTDTQYF. In DNA form, the CDR3 reads TGCGCCAGCAGCTACAACTCGGGGGAGTCCCCCACAGATACGCAGTATTTT.

The V call is TRBV10-1, the J call TRBJ1-1; 9 nucleotides agree with TRBD1. CDR3 length: 19 residues. Per germline, CDR1 WNHNN and CDR2 SYGVQD (reference sequence). V was clipped by 4 bases and J by 5 bases; unmatched bases: 20. The CDR3 DNA sequence: TGCGCCAGCAGTGTATCGACTTTGGGACAGGGAAAAGGGTTGACTGAAGCTTTCTTT. Its translation: CASSVSTLGQGKGLTEAFF.

The chain couples TRBV6-6 to TRBJ1-2, with unresolved D. CDR3 length equals 14 residues. In germline, CDR1 is MNHNY, CDR2 SVGAGI (reference sequence). Trimming shortened V by 4 bases and J by 7 bases, and 16 bases separated the two germline ends. CDR3 nucleotides: TGTGCCAGCAGTTTCGAAGGAAGGTTGGGTGGCTACACCTTC. Its protein product is CASSFEGRLGGYTF.